This T cell receptor beta chain was recovered during a study of cytomegalovirus exposure and HLA in healthy donors. General observations from the study: The authors later linked a missense DCLRE1C variant to TCR beta V- and J-gene trimming.

PCR amplification relied on 60 Vbeta primers (plus 13 Jbeta primers). The protocol was immunoSEQ multiplex PCR, while the TCRdb copy is restricted to in-frame clones and leaves out a portion. The table includes about 140,000 clones, 70% to 80% detected once. This CDR3 contains 14 residues. V lost 4 bases and J lost 1; bases outside the gene matches: 4. Germline V gene lookup returns CDR1 MNHEY and CDR2 SMNVEV (reference sequence). Notes on this clone: Its antigen is as yet unknown.

This TCR came from a female donor in good health and CMV-seropositive. The chain carries TRBV27 and TRBJ2-7, with TRBD2 matching 7 bases. The source material was PBMCs. The CDR3 loop reads CASSSREGSYEQYF. In DNA, the CDR3 is TGTGCCAGCAGTTCTAGGGAGGGTTCCTACGAGCAGTACTTC.